The rows below give T cell receptor beta chains drawn from one sample of a study of cytomegalovirus exposure and HLA in healthy donors. Sequencing used immunoSEQ multiplex PCR; TCRdb keeps in-frame clones, though not all of them. This repertoire shows about 360,000 clones, around 86% found once; its top ten account for under 0.9%. The material sequenced was PBMCs. All receptors come from a woman aged 18-30 years in good health and CMV-seronegative. The CDR3 runs from the conserved cysteine through the conserved F or W. Each record gives: V gene, CDR3 protein.

TRBV4-1	CASSQDSMAGQGNYGYTF
TRBV2	CASVSGGTGIYEQYF
TRBV4-2	CASSQEGGIGTYEQYF
TRBV2	CASSDGGGGMAFF
TRBV11-2	CASSFSGTSTDTQYF
TRBV5-1	CASSLVGDSNNVLTF
TRBV5-1	CASSLGQGGEKLFF
TRBV2	CASIVQGNYGYTF
TRBV6-5	CASSLQTGGAGYTF
TRBV5-4	CASSWEQGVKNIQYF
TRBV9	CASSVGKGGRTAQETQYF
TRBV27	CASSFSGVSSTDTQYF
TRBV29-1	CSAWTGSYEQYF
TRBV5-1	CASSVSENTEAFF
TRBV7-9	CASSSPDRDGSYEQYF
TRBV4-1	CASSQGLAYNEQFF
TRBV27	CASNSGPSNTGELFF
TRBV4-1	CASSQETGSGRFETQYF
TRBV28	CASSHRSSYNEQFF
TRBV27	CASSQSTSGRAGEQFF
TRBV10-1	CASSESGTSGGAYNEQFF
TRBV6-4	CASSDLGQTTLAGGVYEQYF
TRBV4-2	CASSQEVRGRANYGYTF
TRBV9	CASSPKGLAGGTDTQYF
TRBV2	CASSEGYGQPQHF
TRBV11-1	CASSLAPAGVGETQYF
TRBV9	CASSPRLAGVLYNEQFF
TRBV10-3	CAIGNRGTGGRADTQYF
TRBV19	CASSESSYEQYF
TRBV18	CASSPGRTAIQETQYF
TRBV4-2	CASSQDWGLNTDTQYF
TRBV5-1	CASSLVQGDTYNEQFF
TRBV12-5	CASGPILRQAPPYTPSFNEKLFF
TRBV30	CAWTLAGGPETQYF
TRBV29-1	CSVVPDRATGELFF
TRBV11-1	CASSDRLGSTDTQYF
TRBV5-4	CASSPREGTYEQYF
TRBV28	CASSWSGTNTEAFF
TRBV4-1	CASSQGQINEKLFF
TRBV28	CASRTGTPKNIQYF
TRBV28	CASSPSRTAYSPLHF
TRBV6-1	CASSLRLAGGYEQYF
TRBV7-9	CASSLVSTRESTYEQYF